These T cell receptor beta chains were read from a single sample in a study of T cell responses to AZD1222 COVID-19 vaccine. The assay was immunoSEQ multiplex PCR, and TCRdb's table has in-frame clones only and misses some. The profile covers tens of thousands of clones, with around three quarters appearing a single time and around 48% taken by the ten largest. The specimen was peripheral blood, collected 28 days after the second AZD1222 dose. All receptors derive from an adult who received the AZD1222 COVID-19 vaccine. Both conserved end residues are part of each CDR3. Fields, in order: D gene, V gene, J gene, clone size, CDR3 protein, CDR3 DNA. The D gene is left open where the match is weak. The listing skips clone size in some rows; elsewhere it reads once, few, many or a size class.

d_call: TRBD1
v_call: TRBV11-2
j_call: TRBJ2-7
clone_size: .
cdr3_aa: CASSFSTGAGIYEQYF
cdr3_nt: TGTGCCAGCAGCTTTTCGACAGGGGCAGGCATCTACGAGCAGTACTTC

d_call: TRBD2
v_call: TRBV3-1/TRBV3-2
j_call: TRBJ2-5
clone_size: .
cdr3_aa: CASSQKAGGVTQYF
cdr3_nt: TGTGCCAGCAGCCAAAAGGCGGGGGGTGTGACCCAGTACTTC

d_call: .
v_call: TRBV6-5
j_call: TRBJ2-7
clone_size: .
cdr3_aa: CAIDPQHEQYF
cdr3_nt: TGTGCCATCGACCCCCAACACGAGCAGTACTTC

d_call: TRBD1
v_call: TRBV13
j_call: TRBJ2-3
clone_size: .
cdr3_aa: CASSLRGLGTDTQYF
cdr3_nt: TGTGCCAGCAGCTTAAGGGGGCTCGGCACAGATACGCAGTATTTT

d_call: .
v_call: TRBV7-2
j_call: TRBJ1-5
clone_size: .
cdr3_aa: CASSLLLGNQPQHF
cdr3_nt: TGTGCCAGCAGCTTACTGCTGGGCAATCAGCCCCAGCATTTT

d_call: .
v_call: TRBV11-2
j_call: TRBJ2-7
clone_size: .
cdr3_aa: CASSPGFSSYEQYF
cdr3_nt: TGTGCCAGCAGCCCAGGGTTTTCCTCCTACGAGCAGTACTTC

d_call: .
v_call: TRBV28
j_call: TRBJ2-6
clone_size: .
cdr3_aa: CASSTAILSGANVLTF
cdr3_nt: TGTGCCAGCAGCACCGCCATTCTCTCTGGGGCCAACGTCCTGACTTTC

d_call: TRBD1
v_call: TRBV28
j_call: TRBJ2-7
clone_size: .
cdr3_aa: CASSAGTGYEQYF
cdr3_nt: TGTGCCAGCAGTGCCGGGACAGGCTACGAGCAGTACTTC

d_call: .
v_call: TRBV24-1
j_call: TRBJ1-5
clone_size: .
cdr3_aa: CATSDARVLQPQHF
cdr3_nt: TGTGCCACCAGTGATGCCAGAGTCCTTCAGCCCCAGCATTTT

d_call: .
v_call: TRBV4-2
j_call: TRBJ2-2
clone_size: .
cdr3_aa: CASSRGSNTGELFF
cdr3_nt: TGTGCCAGCAGCCGCGGTTCGAACACCGGGGAGCTGTTTTTT

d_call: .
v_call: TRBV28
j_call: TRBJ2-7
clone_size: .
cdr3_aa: CASSPDTYEQYF
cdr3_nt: TGTGCCAGCAGTCCAGACACCTACGAGCAGTACTTC

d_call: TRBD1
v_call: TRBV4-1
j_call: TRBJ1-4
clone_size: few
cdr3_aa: CASSQETGRINEKLFF
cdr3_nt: TGCGCCAGCAGCCAAGAGACAGGGCGGATTAATGAAAAACTGTTTTTT

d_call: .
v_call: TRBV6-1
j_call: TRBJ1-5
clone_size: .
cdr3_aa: CASSEFGSNNQPQHF
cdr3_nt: TGTGCCAGCAGTGAATTCGGCAGCAACAATCAGCCCCAGCATTTT

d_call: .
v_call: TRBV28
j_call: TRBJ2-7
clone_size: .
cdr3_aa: CASSLTVGEQYF
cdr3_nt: TGTGCCAGCAGTTTAACGGTTGGCGAGCAGTACTTC

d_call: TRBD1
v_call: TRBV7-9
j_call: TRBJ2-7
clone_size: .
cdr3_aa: CASSLGVQGAYEQYF
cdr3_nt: TGTGCCAGCAGCTTAGGGGTACAGGGGGCCTACGAGCAGTACTTC

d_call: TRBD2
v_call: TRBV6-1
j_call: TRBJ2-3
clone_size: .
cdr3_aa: CASSEARGGRTFRTDTQYF
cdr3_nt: TGTGCCAGCAGTGAAGCTAGGGGAGGGAGGACCTTTAGAACAGATACGCAGTATTTT

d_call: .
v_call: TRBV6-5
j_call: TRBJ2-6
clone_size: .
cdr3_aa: CASESSGANVLTF
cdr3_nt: TGTGCCAGCGAGAGCTCTGGGGCCAACGTCCTGACTTTC

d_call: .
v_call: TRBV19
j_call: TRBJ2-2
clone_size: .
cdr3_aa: CASSSYYQTGTGELFF
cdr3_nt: TGTGCCAGTAGCTCATACTACCAAACAGGGACCGGGGAGCTGTTTTTT

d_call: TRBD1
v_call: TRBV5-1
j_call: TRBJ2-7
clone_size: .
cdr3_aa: CASSLDRAFSYEQYF
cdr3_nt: TGCGCCAGCAGCCTTGACAGGGCCTTCTCCTACGAGCAGTACTTC

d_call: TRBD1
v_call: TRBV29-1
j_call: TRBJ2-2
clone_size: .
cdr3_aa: CSVEQTGSNTGELFF
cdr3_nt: TGCAGCGTTGAGCAGACAGGGTCGAACACCGGGGAGCTGTTTTTT

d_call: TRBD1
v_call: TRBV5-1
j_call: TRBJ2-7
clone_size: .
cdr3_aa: CASSPGTGGSGEQYF
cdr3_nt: TGCGCCAGCAGCCCCGGGACAGGGGGGTCTGGAGAGCAGTACTTC

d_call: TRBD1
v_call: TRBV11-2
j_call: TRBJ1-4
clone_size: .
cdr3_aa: CASSSRTGGNEKLFF
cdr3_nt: TGTGCCAGCAGCTCCCGGACAGGAGGCAATGAAAAACTGTTTTTT

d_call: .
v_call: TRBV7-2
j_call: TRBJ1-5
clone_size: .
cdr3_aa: CASSFRGGEPQHF
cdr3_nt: TGTGCCAGCAGCTTTCGCGGTGGAGAGCCCCAGCATTTT

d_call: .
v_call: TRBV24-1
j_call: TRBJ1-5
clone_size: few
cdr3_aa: CATSDPNPTGQPQHF
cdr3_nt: TGTGCCACCAGTGACCCCAACCCCACCGGTCAGCCCCAGCATTTT

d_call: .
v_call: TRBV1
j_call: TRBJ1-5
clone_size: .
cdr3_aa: CTSSRYLTGESNQPQHF
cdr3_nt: TGCACCAGCAGCCGCTACTTGACAGGGGAGAGCAATCAGCCCCAGCATTTT

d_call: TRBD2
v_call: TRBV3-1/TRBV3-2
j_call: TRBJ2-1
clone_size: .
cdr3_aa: CASRLGLADNEQFF
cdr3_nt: TGTGCCAGCAGACTCGGACTAGCGGACAATGAGCAGTTCTTC

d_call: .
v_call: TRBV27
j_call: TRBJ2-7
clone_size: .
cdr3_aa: CASSKTPTAINYEQYF
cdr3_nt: TGTGCCAGCAGTAAGACTCCGACAGCTATTAACTACGAGCAGTACTTC

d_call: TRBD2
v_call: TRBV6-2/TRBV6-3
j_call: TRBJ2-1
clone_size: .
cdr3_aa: CASSYIGTTVNEQFF
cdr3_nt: TGTGCCAGCAGTTACATTGGGACTACCGTCAATGAGCAGTTCTTC

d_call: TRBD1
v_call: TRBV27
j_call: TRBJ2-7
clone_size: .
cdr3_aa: CASSLLGTGGDEQYF
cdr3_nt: TGTGCCAGCAGTTTATTGGGGACAGGGGGCGACGAGCAGTACTTC

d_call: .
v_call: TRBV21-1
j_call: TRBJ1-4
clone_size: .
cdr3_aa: CASSPRAGREKLFF
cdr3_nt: TGTGCCAGCAGCCCAAGGGCAGGGCGGGAAAAACTGTTTTTT

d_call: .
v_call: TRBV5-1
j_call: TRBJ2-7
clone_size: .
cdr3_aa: CASSLAANLGYEQYF
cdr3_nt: TGCGCCAGCAGCTTGGCGGCCAACCTGGGCTACGAGCAGTACTTC

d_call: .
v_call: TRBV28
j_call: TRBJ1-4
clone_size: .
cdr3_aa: CASRDSATNEKLFF
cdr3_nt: TGTGCCAGCAGAGACAGTGCAACTAATGAAAAACTGTTTTTT

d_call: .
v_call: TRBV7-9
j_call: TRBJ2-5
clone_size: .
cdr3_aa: CASTTDHQETQYF
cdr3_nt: TGTGCCAGCACCACAGACCACCAAGAGACCCAGTACTTC

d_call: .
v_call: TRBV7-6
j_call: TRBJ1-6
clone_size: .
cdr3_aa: CASSLNGENSPLHF
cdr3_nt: TGTGCCAGCAGCTTAAATGGGGAAAATTCACCCCTCCACTTT

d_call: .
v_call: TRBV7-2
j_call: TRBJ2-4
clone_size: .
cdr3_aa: CASSLGGSKNIQYF
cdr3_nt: TGTGCCAGCAGCTTAGGCGGGTCGAAAAACATTCAGTACTTC

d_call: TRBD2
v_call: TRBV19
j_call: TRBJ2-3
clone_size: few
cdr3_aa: CASSILAGGPTDTQYF
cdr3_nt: TGTGCCAGTAGTATACTAGCGGGGGGGCCGACAGATACGCAGTATTTT

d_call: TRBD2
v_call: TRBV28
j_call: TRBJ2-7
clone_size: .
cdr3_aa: CASSSVKASGNYEQYF
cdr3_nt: TGTGCCAGCAGTTCCGTGAAGGCCAGCGGGAACTACGAGCAGTACTTC

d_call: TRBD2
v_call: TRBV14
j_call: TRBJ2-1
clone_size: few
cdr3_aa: CASSQDTTASGRNEQFF
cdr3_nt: TGTGCCAGCAGCCAAGATACTACGGCTAGCGGGAGAAATGAGCAGTTCTTC

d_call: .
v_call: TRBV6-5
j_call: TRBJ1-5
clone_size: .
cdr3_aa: CASSTQGSQPQHF
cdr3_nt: TGTGCCAGCAGTACTCAGGGGTCCCAGCCCCAGCATTTT

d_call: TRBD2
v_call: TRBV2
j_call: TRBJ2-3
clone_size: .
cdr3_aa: CASRMRTSSGDTQYF
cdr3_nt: TGTGCCAGCAGAATGAGGACTAGCTCGGGAGATACGCAGTATTTT

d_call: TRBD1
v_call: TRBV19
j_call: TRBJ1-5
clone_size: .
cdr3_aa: CASSGTGGNQPQHF
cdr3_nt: TGTGCCAGTAGTGGGACAGGGGGCAATCAGCCCCAGCATTTT

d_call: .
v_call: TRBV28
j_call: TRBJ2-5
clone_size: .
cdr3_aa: CASRRRLRAEETQYF
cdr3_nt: TGTGCCAGCAGGAGGAGGCTTCGGGCAGAAGAGACCCAGTACTTC

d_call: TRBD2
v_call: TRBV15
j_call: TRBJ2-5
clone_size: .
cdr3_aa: CATSGTSGRKETQYF
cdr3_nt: TGTGCCACCAGCGGGACTAGCGGGAGAAAAGAGACCCAGTACTTC

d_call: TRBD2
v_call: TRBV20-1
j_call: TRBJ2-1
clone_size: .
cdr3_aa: CSASNPSASGGGNEQFF
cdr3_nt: TGCAGTGCTAGTAACCCCTCGGCTAGCGGGGGAGGAAATGAGCAGTTCTTC

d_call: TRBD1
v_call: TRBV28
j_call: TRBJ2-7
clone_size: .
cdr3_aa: CASSLAGTEEREQYF
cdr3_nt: TGTGCCAGCAGTTTAGCCGGGACAGAGGAACGCGAGCAGTACTTC

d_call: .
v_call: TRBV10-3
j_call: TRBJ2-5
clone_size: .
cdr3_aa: CAISESTSTETQYF
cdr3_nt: TGTGCCATCAGTGAGTCGACTAGTACTGAGACCCAGTACTTC

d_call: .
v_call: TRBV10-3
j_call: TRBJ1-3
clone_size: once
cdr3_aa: CAISAGGSSPSSGNTIYF
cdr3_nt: TGTGCCATCAGTGCGGGGGGCTCCAGCCCGAGCTCTGGAAACACCATATATTTT

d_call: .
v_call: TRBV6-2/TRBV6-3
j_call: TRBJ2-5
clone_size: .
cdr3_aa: CASSSPGTKETQYF
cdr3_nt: TGTGCCAGCAGTTCCCCCGGGACGAAAGAGACCCAGTACTTC

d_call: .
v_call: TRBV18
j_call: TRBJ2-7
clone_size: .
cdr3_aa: CASSPDLNYEQYF
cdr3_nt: TGTGCCAGCTCACCAGACCTGAACTACGAGCAGTACTTC

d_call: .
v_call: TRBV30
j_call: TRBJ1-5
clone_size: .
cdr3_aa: CAWSVAGPGVRQPQHF
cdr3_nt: TGTGCCTGGAGTGTAGCGGGGCCGGGGGTCCGACAGCCCCAGCATTTT